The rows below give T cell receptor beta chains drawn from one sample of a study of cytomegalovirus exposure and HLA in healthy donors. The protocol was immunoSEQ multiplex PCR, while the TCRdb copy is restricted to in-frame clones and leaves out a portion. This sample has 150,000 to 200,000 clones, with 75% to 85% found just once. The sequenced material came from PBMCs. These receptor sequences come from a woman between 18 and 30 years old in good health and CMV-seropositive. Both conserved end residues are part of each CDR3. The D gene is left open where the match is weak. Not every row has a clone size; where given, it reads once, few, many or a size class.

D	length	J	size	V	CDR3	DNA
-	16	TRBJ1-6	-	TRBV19	CASRPLWASYNSPLHF	TGTGCCAGTAGACCCCTCTGGGCCTCCTATAATTCACCCCTCCACTTT
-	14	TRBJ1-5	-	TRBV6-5	CASSYSIGVQPQHF	TGTGCCAGCAGTTACTCGATCGGGGTACAGCCCCAGCATTTT
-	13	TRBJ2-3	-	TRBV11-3	CASSPRESDTQYF	TGTGCCAGCAGCCCCAGGGAATCAGATACGCAGTATTTT
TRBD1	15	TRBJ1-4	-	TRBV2	CASRATGATNEKLFF	TGTGCCAGCAGAGCGACAGGGGCAACTAATGAAAAACTGTTTTTT
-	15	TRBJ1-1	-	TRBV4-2	CASLPTGLPGTEAFF	TGTGCCAGTCTGCCCACAGGGCTCCCGGGCACTGAAGCTTTCTTT
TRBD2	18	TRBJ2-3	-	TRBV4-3	CASSQAPSSGGGTDTQYF	TGCGCCAGCAGCCAAGCCCCTTCAAGCGGGGGGGGTACAGATACGCAGTATTTT
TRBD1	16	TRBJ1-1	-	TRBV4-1	CASSQADRSMNTEAFF	TGCGCCAGCAGCCAAGCGGACAGGAGCATGAACACTGAAGCTTTCTTT
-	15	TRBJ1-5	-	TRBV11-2	CASSLEGAVDQPQHF	TGTGCCAGCAGCTTAGAGGGGGCTGTCGATCAGCCCCAGCATTTT
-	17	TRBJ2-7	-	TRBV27	CASSLSIRGLSSYEQYF	TGTGCCAGCAGTTTATCGATTAGGGGGTTAAGCTCCTACGAGCAGTACTTC
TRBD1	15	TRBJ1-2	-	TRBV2	CASSEDRGFTYGYTF	TGTGCCAGCAGCGAAGACAGGGGCTTTACCTATGGCTACACCTTC
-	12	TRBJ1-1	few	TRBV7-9	CSSSLASAEAFF	TGTTCCAGCAGCTTAGCGTCGGCTGAAGCTTTCTTT
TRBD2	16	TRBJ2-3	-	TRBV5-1	CASSQTGLAGGDTQYF	TGCGCCAGCAGCCAGACGGGACTAGCGGGGGGAGATACGCAGTATTTT
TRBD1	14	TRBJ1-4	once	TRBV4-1	CASSPQGGGEKLFF	TGCGCCAGCAGTCCTCAGGGGGGTGGTGAAAAACTGTTTTTT
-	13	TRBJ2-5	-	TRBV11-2	CASSSSGQETQYF	TGTGCCAGCAGCTCCAGCGGCCAAGAGACCCAGTACTTC
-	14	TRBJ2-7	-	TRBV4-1	CASSQTLPAYEQYF	TGCGCCAGCAGCCAAACCCTCCCAGCCTACGAGCAGTACTTC
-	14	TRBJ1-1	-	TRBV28	CASSYNPGVTEAFF	TGTGCCAGCAGTTACAACCCAGGGGTCACTGAAGCTTTCTTT
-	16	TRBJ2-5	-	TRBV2	CASSDPLAGPGETQYF	TGTGCCAGCAGTGACCCTCTAGCTGGGCCGGGGGAGACCCAGTACTTC
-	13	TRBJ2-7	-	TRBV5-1	CASSLVDSYEQYF	TGCGCCAGCAGCTTGGTAGACAGCTACGAGCAGTACTTC
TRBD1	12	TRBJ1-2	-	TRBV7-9	CASSPTGGGYTF	TGTGCCAGCAGCCCGACAGGGGGCGGCTACACCTTC
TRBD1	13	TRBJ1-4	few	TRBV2	CASTLQGREKLFF	TGTGCCAGCACCCTACAGGGGAGGGAAAAACTGTTTTTT